The next 31 T cell receptor beta chains were all read from a single sample in a study of T-cell reconstitution after alpha-beta-depleted transplantation in children. The library targeted TCRbeta and was prepared with unique molecular identifiers. TCRdb analysed the PCR reads with MiXCR anew, one entry per CDR3 protein. The table lists 750,000 to 950,000 distinct CDR3 sequences, about 15% of them singletons. Sequences were derived from PBMCs, mostly from graft donor cells, sampled 360 days after TCRalphabeta/CD19-depleted stem cell transplant. The receptors derive from a male patient younger than 18 who had a stem cell transplant for acute lymphoblastic leukemia, so the T cells may come from the graft donor.

This clonotype was seen ten or more times. The chain has TRBV24-1 and TRBJ2-3, with D perhaps matching TRBD2 (6 bases). The CDR3 has 19 residues. The V end lost 3 bases, the J end lost 6 bases, and 27 bases lay between the germline ends. CDR1 and CDR2 (germline): KGHDR, SFDVKD. The CDR3 DNA sequence: TGTGCCACCAGTGATCCCCCAGACACCCCCGCGGGACCGTGGGATACGCAGTATTTT. This sequence encodes CATSDPPDTPAGPWDTQYF.

At least ten counts were recorded for this clonotype. The V gene is TRBV12-3 or TRBV12-4, the J gene TRBJ2-7, with D uncertain. The CDR3 covers 15 residues. Trimming left V 7 bases short and J 3 bases short, with 19 bases between. CDR3 protein: CASTPSRDTLYEQYF. CDR3 nucleotide sequence: TGTGCCAGCACCCCTTCCCGAGACACCCTCTACGAGCAGTACTTC.

The chain uses TRBV7-9 and TRBJ2-5; D gene unclear. CDR3 length equals 17 residues. CDR1 is SEHNR and CDR2 is FQNEAQ in the germline V gene (reference sequence). Deletions cut 5 bases from V and 1 base from J, with 20 bases between. The DNA of the CDR3 is TGTGCCAGCAGCCCCCTCGCCTGGCAGCCCTCCCAAGAGACCCAGTACTTC. Encoded protein: CASSPLAWQPSQETQYF.

This chain joins TRBV7-9 and TRBJ1-5; a weak D match, TRBD1 (6 bases). V was shortened by 2 bases and J by 1 base, with 15 bases between the two germline ends. This CDR3 is 17 amino acids long. Germline V CDR1 and CDR2: SEHNR, FQNEAQ (reference sequence). This chain's CDR3 is CASSLSAGALSNQPQHF. The CDR3 coding sequence is TGTGCCAGCAGCTTATCTGCGGGGGCTCTCAGCAATCAGCCCCAGCATTTT.

This clonotype was seen at least ten times. The V and J genes are TRBV7-6 and TRBJ2-5; D not resolved. Trimming shortened V by 2 bases and J by 5 bases, and 6 bases separated the two germline ends. This CDR3 spans 12 amino acids. Germline V gene data show CDR1 as SGHVS and CDR2 as FNYEAQ. The CDR3 sequence: CASSLLSETQYF. For the CDR3, the DNA is TGTGCCAGCAGCTTACTCTCCGAGACCCAGTACTTC.

A few counts support this clonotype. The rearrangement uses TRBV4-1 and TRBJ2-4, with 7 bases that match TRBD1. V lost 2 bases to trimming and J lost 2 bases; unmatched junction nucleotides: 9. The CDR3 runs 17 residues. Germline assignment: CDR1 MGHRA and CDR2 YSYEKL. CDR3 region: CASSQPGTVTTKNIQYF. The CDR3 DNA reads TGCGCCAGCAGCCAACCCGGGACAGTCACCACCAAAAACATTCAGTACTTC.

The rearrangement joins TRBV7-9 to TRBJ1-1; possible D gene TRBD1, 5 bases. Per germline, CDR1 SEHNR and CDR2 FQNEAQ (reference sequence). CDR3 size: 15 residues. Trimming took 4 bases from V and 0 from J, leaving 12 bases between them. This chain's CDR3 is CASSWEGNVNTEAFF. The CDR3 bases are TGTGCCAGCAGCTGGGAGGGGAACGTGAACACTGAAGCTTTCTTT. The variable domain in full, with the rest retrieved from reference TRBV7-9 and TRBJ1-1, is DTGVSQNPRHKITKRGQNVTFRCDPISEHNRLYWYRQTLGQGPEFLTYFQNEAQLEKSRLLSDRFSAERPKGSFSTLEIQRTEQGDSAMYLCASSWEGNVNTEAFFGQGTRLTVV.

This clonotype was seen more than once but under ten times. V is TRBV9 and J is TRBJ2-1, with 9 bases that match TRBD2. V lost 0 bases and J lost 10; bases outside the gene matches: 11. Germline V gives CDR1 SGDLS, CDR2 YYNGEE. This CDR3 spans 16 amino acids. In DNA, the CDR3 is TGTGCCAGCAGCGTAGGGGGTTTAGCGGGAGAGGAAGAGCAGTTCTTC. Its translation is CASSVGGLAGEEEQFF.

This clonotype has ten or more counts. The chain has TRBV7-9 and TRBJ2-7; TRBD1 is a possible D gene (6 bases). The CDR3 has 14 amino acids. The V and J ends lost 2 bases and 4 bases respectively, with 12 bases between them. The V gene's germline CDR1 is SEHNR and CDR2 FQNEAQ (reference sequence). The CDR3 region is CASSLPGTTYEQYF. CDR3 sequence (DNA): TGTGCCAGCAGCTTACCCGGGACAACTTACGAGCAGTACTTC.

This clonotype occurred many times. The chain uses TRBV20-1 and TRBJ2-3; 11 bases agree with TRBD2. The V segment lost 5 bases and the J segment 2 bases; nucleotides outside the gene matches: 9. CDR3 length: 16 amino acids. The germline gives CDR1 DFQATT, CDR2 SNEGSKA (reference sequence). The DNA of the CDR3 is TGCAGTGCTTATGACGGACTAGCGGGCTACACAGATACGCAGTATTTT. This codes for CSAYDGLAGYTDTQYF.

This clonotype occurred a few times. The V and J genes are TRBV7-3 and TRBJ2-1; TRBD2 matches at 8 bases. The V segment lost 1 base and the J segment 9 bases; nucleotides outside the gene matches: 17. The CDR3 spans 18 residues. Germline CDR1 and CDR2: SGHTA and FQGTGA. CDR3 sequence: CASSLRRWELAEGGEQFF. The CDR3 DNA follows: TGTGCCAGCAGCTTAAGGCGGTGGGAACTAGCGGAGGGGGGTGAGCAGTTCTTC.

V usage is TRBV2 and J usage is TRBJ2-1, with D tentatively TRBD2 (5 bases). Germline CDR1 and CDR2: SNHLY and FYNNEI. V lost 3 bases, J lost 6 bases, and 21 bases lay in between. The length of the CDR3 is 17 residues. The CDR3 DNA follows: TGTGCCAGCAGTGACCCTAGAGCTAGCACTTCGGGCAATGAGCAGTTCTTC. It yields the protein CASSDPRASTSGNEQFF.

This clonotype appeared a few times. The chain carries TRBV5-1 and TRBJ1-3; unclear D gene. V was trimmed by 0 bases and J by 8 bases, leaving 9 bases between them. CDR3 size: 13 residues. In germline, CDR1 is SGHRS, CDR2 YFSETQ. DNA of the CDR3: TGCGCCAGCAGCTTGGCCCTGAGGGACACCATATATTTT. The encoded protein is CASSLALRDTIYF.

The V gene is TRBV5-1, the J gene TRBJ2-7; D may be TRBD2 (6 bases). The CDR3 has 15 residues. Germline V lookup: CDR1 SGHRS, CDR2 YFSETQ. Trimming stripped 4 bases from V and 2 bases from J, with 16 bases between. DNA of the CDR3: TGCGCCAGCAGCCCTACCGGGAGCGTCGCCTACGAGCAGTACTTC. It is translated as CASSPTGSVAYEQYF. The complete variable domain, with remaining parts taken from reference TRBV5-1 and TRBJ2-7, reads KAGVTQTPRYLIKTRGQQVTLSCSPISGHRSVSWYQQTPGQGLQFLFEYFSETQRNKGNFPGRFSGRQFSNSRSEMNVSTLELGDSALYLCASSPTGSVAYEQYFGPGTRLTVT.

This clonotype was seen a few times. This chain links TRBV20-1 with TRBJ2-1, with 9 bases fitting TRBD2. V shed 1 base, J shed 0 bases, and the junction held 4 bases outside the gene matches. This CDR3 spans 16 amino acids. The V gene's germline CDR1 is DFQATT and CDR2 SNEGSKA (reference sequence). CDR3 sequence (DNA): TGCAGTGCTAGAGGGAGCGGGAGGCTCTCCTACAATGAGCAGTTCTTC. Amino acid sequence: CSARGSGRLSYNEQFF.

This clonotype was seen more than once but under ten times. V gene TRBV4-1 combines with J gene TRBJ2-7, with a possible D match to TRBD1 (5 bases). The CDR3 runs to 16 residues. V dropped 3 bases and J dropped 0 bases, with 15 bases sitting between them. The germline gives CDR1 MGHRA, CDR2 YSYEKL. The CDR3 nucleotides are TGCGCCAGCAGCCAGAAGGGATACAGGATCTCCTACGAGCAGTACTTC. As protein: CASSQKGYRISYEQYF.

In this sample, this clonotype turned up many times. The J gene is TRBJ2-2, the V gene TRBV20-1; D ambiguous. Germline values: CDR1 DFQATT, CDR2 SNEGSKA (reference sequence). CDR3 length equals 12 residues. V lost 3 bases and J lost 15, with 17 bases in between. The CDR3 coding sequence is TGCAGTGCTAGCCCGACTGCGTCCAAGGTGTTTTTT. It specifies CSASPTASKVFF.

V and J are TRBV5-1 and TRBJ2-3, with D tentatively TRBD1 or TRBD2 (5 bases each). The CDR3 has 15 residues. The germline gives CDR1 SGHRS, CDR2 YFSETQ. Trimming removed 1 base from V and 2 bases from J, with 11 bases in between. The CDR3 region has the DNA TGCGCCAGCAGCTTGAGGGACCATTCCACAGATACGCAGTATTTT. It is translated as CASSLRDHSTDTQYF.

This clonotype was counted many times. The chain couples TRBV7-2 to TRBJ2-2; no firm D call. Germline V gene data show CDR1 as SGHTA and CDR2 as FQGNSA. This CDR3 comprises 14 residues. V lost 3 bases and J 1 base, leaving 6 bases between the germline ends. The CDR3 sequence is CASSLGRNTGELFF. The CDR3 DNA reads as TGTGCCAGCAGCTTGGGCAGGAACACCGGGGAGCTGTTTTTT.

Only a few counts were recorded for this clonotype. V usage is TRBV5-6 and J usage is TRBJ2-3; TRBD1 aligns across 8 bases. This CDR3 comprises 15 residues. J gave up 5 bases and V 4 bases, and 9 bases lay outside the gene matches. Germline V gene data show CDR1 as SGHDT and CDR2 as YYEEEE. CDR3 in amino acids: CASSPGQAGGDTQYF. CDR3 sequence (DNA): TGTGCCAGCAGCCCGGGACAGGCCGGCGGAGATACGCAGTATTTT. Together with reference TRBV5-6 and TRBJ2-3, the CDR3 gives the full variable domain: DAGVTQSPTHLIKTRGQQVTLRCSPKSGHDTVSWYQQALGQGPQFIFQYYEEEERQRGNFPDRFSGHQFPNYSSELNVNALLLGDSALYLCASSPGQAGGDTQYFGPGTRLTVL.

This clonotype occurred a few times. The chain combines TRBV4-2 with TRBJ2-2, with D tentatively TRBD2 (6 bases). CDR3 length equals 14 residues. In germline, CDR1 is LGHNA, CDR2 YNFKEQ. With 4 bases removed from V and 4 bases from J, the gap between germline ends came to 10 bases. CDR3 nucleotide sequence: TGTGCCAGCAGCCGGGACTGGGCCACCGGGGAGCTGTTTTTT. Residues: CASSRDWATGELFF.

This clonotype was detected a few times. This chain joins TRBV2 and TRBJ1-5; D is possibly TRBD1 (5 bases). The CDR3 is made up of 15 amino acids. V shed 2 bases and J shed 2 bases, with 10 bases lying between them. Germline CDR1 SNHLY, CDR2 FYNNEI. CDR3 sequence (DNA): TGTGCCAGCAGTGAACAGGGCTTCGGCAATCAGCCCCAGCATTTT. This encodes CASSEQGFGNQPQHF.

The V gene is TRBV15, the J gene TRBJ2-7; the D gene is possibly TRBD2 (5 bases). Trimming cost V 1 base and J 5 bases, with 15 bases left between them. The germline V gene encodes CDR1 LNHNV and CDR2 YYDKDF (reference sequence). The CDR3 spans 15 residues. The CDR3 DNA sequence: TGTGCCACCAGCAGAGGCCTCGAGACTAACCACGAGCAGTACTTC. Encoded protein: CATSRGLETNHEQYF. Together with reference TRBV15 and TRBJ2-7, the CDR3 gives the full variable domain: DAMVIQNPRYQVTQFGKPVTLSCSQTLNHNVMYWYQQKSSQAPKLLFHYYDKDFNNEADTPDNFQSRRPNTSFCFLDIRSPGLGDTAMYLCATSRGLETNHEQYFGPGTRLTVT.

The chain couples TRBV7-9 to TRBJ1-4; D might be TRBD1 (5 bases). This CDR3 has 16 amino acids. With 5 bases removed from V and 4 bases from J, the gap between germline ends came to 17 bases. The V gene's germline CDR1 is SEHNR and CDR2 FQNEAQ (reference sequence). CDR3 bases: TGTGCCAGCAGCCAGGGACCTGCGAGACTTAATGAAAAACTGTTTTTT. This encodes CASSQGPARLNEKLFF.

In its sample, this clonotype was seen many times. The chain couples TRBV2 to TRBJ2-1; D is possibly TRBD1 or TRBD2 (5 bases each). CDR1 SNHLY and CDR2 FYNNEI come from the germline V gene. CDR3 length: 13 residues. Trimming cost V 7 bases and J 0 bases, with 7 bases left between them. The CDR3 DNA reads TGTGCCAGCACTGGGGGCTCCTACAATGAGCAGTTCTTC. As protein: CASTGGSYNEQFF.

J is TRBJ2-2 and V is TRBV5-1; no clear D gene. Germline values: CDR1 SGHRS, CDR2 YFSETQ. The CDR3 is made up of 16 amino acids. Trimming cost V 0 bases and J 6 bases, with 15 bases left between them. Written as DNA, the CDR3 is TGCGCCAGCAGCTTGGATTCCCGGGTGAAACCCGGGGAGCTGTTTTTT. It translates to CASSLDSRVKPGELFF. The full variable domain, its missing parts supplied by reference TRBV5-1 and TRBJ2-2, is KAGVTQTPRYLIKTRGQQVTLSCSPISGHRSVSWYQQTPGQGLQFLFEYFSETQRNKGNFPGRFSGRQFSNSRSEMNVSTLELGDSALYLCASSLDSRVKPGELFFGEGSRLTVL.

This chain connects TRBV12-3 or TRBV12-4 to TRBJ2-7; 10 positions match TRBD1. Unmatched junction bases numbered 5, after V lost 5 bases and J lost 4 bases. The CDR3 has 14 amino acids. The CDR3 nucleotides are TGTGCCAGCAGTAGGGGACAGGGGCGTTACGAGCAGTACTTC. Amino acid sequence: CASSRGQGRYEQYF.

The chain employs TRBV11-2 and TRBJ2-4; tentative D call: TRBD1 (7 bases). Germline CDR1 is SGHAT and CDR2 is FQNNGV. The CDR3 has 24 amino acids. Trimming pared 0 bases from V and 0 bases from J, leaving 33 bases between. CDR3: CASSLDLSGIGTVLPALAKNIQYF. Written as DNA, the CDR3 is TGTGCCAGCAGCTTAGATCTTAGCGGAATCGGGACAGTACTCCCAGCGCTAGCCAAAAACATTCAGTACTTC. The whole variable domain, filled in from reference TRBV11-2 and TRBJ2-4, reads EAGVAQSPRYKIIEKRQSVAFWCNPISGHATLYWYQQILGQGPKLLIQFQNNGVVDDSQLPKDRFSAERLKGVDSTLKIQPAKLEDSAVYLCASSLDLSGIGTVLPALAKNIQYFGAGTRLSVL.

This clonotype turned up a few times. V gene TRBV7-6 combines with J gene TRBJ2-7; unclear D gene. V was cut by 1 base and J by 7 bases, with 11 bases left in between. Germline V gene sequence: CDR1 SGHVS, CDR2 FNYEAQ. The CDR3 spans 13 residues. Here the CDR3 DNA reads TGTGCCAGCAGCTTAGGCCCCTATGGAGAGCAGTACTTC. Translated: CASSLGPYGEQYF.

This clonotype turned up a few times. The rearrangement links TRBV20-1 to TRBJ1-1, with D unresolved. Looked up from germline, CDR1 is DFQATT and CDR2 is SNEGSKA (reference sequence). There are 13 residues in the CDR3. V shed 0 bases and J shed 5 bases, with 10 bases lying between them. The DNA of the CDR3 is TGCAGTGCTAGAGAACCCAGTTCGACTGAAGCTTTCTTT. Translation gives CSAREPSSTEAFF.

The sample holds many counts of this clonotype. V is TRBV19 and J is TRBJ2-1; TRBD1 is a possible D gene (7 bases). Trimming pared 7 bases from V and 8 bases from J, leaving 18 bases between. Germline lookup yields CDR1 LNHDA and CDR2 SQIVND (reference sequence). CDR3 length: 14 amino acids. This chain's CDR3 is CASKGAPGGDEQFF. The DNA for the CDR3 is TGTGCCAGTAAGGGGGCTCCCGGGGGCGATGAGCAGTTCTTC.